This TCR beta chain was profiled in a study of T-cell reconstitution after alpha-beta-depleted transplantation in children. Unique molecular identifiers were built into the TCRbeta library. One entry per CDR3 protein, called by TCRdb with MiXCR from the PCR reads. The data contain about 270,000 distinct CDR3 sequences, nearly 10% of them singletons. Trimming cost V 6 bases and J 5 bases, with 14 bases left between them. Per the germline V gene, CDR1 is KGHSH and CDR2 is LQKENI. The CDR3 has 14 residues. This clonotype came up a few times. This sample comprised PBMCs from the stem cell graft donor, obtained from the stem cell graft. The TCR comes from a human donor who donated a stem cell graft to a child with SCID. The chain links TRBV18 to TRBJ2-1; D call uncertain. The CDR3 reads CASSHTTVDNEQFF. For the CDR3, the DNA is TGTGCCAGCTCTCATACCACAGTGGACAATGAGCAGTTCTTC.